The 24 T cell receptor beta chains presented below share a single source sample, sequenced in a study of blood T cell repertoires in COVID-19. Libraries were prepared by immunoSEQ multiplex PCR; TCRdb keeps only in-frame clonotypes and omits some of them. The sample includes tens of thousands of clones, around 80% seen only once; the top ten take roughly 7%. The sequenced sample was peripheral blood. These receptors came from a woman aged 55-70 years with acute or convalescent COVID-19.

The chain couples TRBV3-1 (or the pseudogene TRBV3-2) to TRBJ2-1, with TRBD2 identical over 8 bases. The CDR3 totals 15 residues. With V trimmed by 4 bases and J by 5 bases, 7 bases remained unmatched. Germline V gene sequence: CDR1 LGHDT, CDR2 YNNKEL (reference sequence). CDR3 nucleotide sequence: TGTGCCAGCAGCCGGACTAGCATCGGAGACAATGAGCAGTTCTTC. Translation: CASSRTSIGDNEQFF.

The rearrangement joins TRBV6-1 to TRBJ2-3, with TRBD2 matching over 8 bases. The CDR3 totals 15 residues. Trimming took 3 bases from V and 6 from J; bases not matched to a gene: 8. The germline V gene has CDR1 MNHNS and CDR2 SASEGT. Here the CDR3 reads CASSEQVAGTDTQYF. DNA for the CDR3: TGTGCCAGCAGTGAGCAAGTAGCGGGGACCGATACGCAGTATTTT.

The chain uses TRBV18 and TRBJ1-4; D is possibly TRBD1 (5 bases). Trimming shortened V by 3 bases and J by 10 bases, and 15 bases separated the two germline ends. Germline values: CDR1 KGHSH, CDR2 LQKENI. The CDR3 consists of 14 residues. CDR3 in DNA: TGTGCCAGCTCACCTTTAGGGGCTGGGTCAAAACTGTTTTTT. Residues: CASSPLGAGSKLFF.

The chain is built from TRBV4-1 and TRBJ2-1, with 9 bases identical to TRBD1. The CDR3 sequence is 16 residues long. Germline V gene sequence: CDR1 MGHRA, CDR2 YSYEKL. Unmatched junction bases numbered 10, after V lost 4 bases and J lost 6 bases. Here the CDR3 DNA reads TGCGCCAGCAGCCGAGGTCCGGGACAGGGCTCCAATGAGCAGTTCTTC. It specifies CASSRGPGQGSNEQFF.

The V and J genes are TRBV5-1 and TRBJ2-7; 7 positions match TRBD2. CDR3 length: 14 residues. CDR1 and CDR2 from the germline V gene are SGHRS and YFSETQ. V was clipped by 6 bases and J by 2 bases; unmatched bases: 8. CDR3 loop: CASTGGNGPYEQYF. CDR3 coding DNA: TGCGCCAGCACCGGGGGGAACGGACCCTACGAGCAGTACTTC. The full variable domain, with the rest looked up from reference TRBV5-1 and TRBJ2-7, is KAGVTQTPRYLIKTRGQQVTLSCSPISGHRSVSWYQQTPGQGLQFLFEYFSETQRNKGNFPGRFSGRQFSNSRSEMNVSTLELGDSALYLCASTGGNGPYEQYFGPGTRLTVT.

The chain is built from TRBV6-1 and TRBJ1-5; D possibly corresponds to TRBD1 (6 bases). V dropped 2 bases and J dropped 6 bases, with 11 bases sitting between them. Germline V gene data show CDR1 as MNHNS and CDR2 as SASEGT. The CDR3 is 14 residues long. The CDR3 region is CASSESGGPQPQHF. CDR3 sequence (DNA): TGTGCCAGCAGTGAAAGTGGGGGCCCTCAGCCCCAGCATTTT.

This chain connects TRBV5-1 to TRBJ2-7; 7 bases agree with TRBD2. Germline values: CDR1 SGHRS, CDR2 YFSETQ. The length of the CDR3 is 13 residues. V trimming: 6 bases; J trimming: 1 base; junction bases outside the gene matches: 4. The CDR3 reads CASNQGGSYEQYF. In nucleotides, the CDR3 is TGCGCCAGCAATCAGGGAGGGTCCTACGAGCAGTACTTC.

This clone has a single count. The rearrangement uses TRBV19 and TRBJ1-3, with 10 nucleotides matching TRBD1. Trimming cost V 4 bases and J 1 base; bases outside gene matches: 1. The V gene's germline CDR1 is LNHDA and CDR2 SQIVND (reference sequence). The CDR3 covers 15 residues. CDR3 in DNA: TGTGCCAGTAGTAGGGGACAGGGGTCTGGAAACACCATATATTTT. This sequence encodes CASSRGQGSGNTIYF.

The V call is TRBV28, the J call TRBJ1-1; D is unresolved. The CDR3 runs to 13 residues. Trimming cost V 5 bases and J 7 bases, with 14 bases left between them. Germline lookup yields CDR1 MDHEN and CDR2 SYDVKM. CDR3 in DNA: TGTGCCAGCAGTATCACCGCAGGAATTGAAGCTTTCTTT. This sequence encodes CASSITAGIEAFF.

The CDR3 loop reads CASGPGTGQNTEAFF. The CDR3 DNA reads as TGTGCCAGCGGTCCGGGGACAGGACAGAACACTGAAGCTTTCTTT. This sequence joins TRBV6-5 and TRBJ1-1; 8 bases agree with TRBD1. The CDR3 extends over 15 amino acids. CDR1 is MNHEY and CDR2 is SVGAGI in the germline V gene. The V gene end was trimmed by 8 bases and the J gene end by 1 base; junction bases not matched to a gene: 9.

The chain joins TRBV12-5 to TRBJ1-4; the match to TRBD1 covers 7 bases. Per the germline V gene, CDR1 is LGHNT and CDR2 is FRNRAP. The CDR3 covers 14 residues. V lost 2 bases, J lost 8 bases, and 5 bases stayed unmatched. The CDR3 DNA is TGTGCTAGTGGTTTGCAGGGGGGCAAGGAAAAACTGTTTTTT. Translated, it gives CASGLQGGKEKLFF.

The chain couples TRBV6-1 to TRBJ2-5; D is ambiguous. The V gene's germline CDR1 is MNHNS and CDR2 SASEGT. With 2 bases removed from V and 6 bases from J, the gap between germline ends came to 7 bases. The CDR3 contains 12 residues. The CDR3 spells CASSEPWQTQYF. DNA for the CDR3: TGTGCCAGCAGTGAACCCTGGCAGACCCAGTACTTC.

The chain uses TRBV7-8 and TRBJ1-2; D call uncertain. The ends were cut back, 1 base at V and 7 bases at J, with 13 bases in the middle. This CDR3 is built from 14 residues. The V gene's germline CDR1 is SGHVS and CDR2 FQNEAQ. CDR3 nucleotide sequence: TGTGCCAGCAGCTTAGGGACGGCGGGAGGTGGCTACACCTTC. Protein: CASSLGTAGGGYTF.

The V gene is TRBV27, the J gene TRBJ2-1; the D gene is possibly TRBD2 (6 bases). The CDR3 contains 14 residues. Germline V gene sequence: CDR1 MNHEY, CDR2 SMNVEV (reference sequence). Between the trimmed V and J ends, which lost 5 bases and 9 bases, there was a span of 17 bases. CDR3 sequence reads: CASSPSPRGFEQFF. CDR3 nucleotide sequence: TGTGCCAGCAGTCCGTCGCCCCGGGGGTTTGAGCAGTTCTTC.

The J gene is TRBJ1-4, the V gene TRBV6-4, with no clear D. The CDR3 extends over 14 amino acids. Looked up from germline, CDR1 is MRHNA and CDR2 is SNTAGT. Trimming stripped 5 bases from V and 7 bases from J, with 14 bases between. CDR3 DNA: TGTGCCAGCAGTCCACAGAACCACCTTGAAAAACTGTTTTTT. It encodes CASSPQNHLEKLFF.

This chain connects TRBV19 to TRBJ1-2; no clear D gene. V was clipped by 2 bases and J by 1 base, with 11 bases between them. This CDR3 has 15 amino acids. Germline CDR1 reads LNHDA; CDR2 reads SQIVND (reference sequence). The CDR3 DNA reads TGTGCCAGTAGTATATCTACCGCTTATAACTATGGCTACACCTTC. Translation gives CASSISTAYNYGYTF.

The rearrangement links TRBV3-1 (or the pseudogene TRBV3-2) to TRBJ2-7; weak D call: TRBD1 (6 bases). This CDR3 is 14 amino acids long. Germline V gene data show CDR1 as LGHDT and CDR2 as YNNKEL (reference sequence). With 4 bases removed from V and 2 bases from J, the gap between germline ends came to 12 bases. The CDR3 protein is CASSRQALTYEQYF. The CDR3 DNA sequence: TGTGCCAGCAGCCGACAGGCCCTAACCTACGAGCAGTACTTC.

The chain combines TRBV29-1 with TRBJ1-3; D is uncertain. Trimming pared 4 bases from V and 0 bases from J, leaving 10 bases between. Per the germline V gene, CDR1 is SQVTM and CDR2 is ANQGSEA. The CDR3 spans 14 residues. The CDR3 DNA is TGCAGCGTTGTGGCCGGGAACTCTGGAAACACCATATATTTT. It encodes CSVVAGNSGNTIYF.

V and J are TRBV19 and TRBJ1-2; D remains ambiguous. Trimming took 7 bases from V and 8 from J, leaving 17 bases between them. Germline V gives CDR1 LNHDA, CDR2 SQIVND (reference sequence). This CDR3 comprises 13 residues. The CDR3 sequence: CASKRREGQGYTF. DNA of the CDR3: TGTGCCAGTAAGAGGAGGGAAGGGCAAGGCTACACCTTC.

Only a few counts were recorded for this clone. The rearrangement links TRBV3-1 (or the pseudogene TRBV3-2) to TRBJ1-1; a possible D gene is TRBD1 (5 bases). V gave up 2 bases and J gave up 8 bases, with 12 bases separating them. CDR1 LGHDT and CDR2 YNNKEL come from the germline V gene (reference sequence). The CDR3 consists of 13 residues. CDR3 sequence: CASSQSSGLEAFF. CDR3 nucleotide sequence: TGTGCCAGCAGCCAATCGTCAGGGCTGGAAGCTTTCTTT.

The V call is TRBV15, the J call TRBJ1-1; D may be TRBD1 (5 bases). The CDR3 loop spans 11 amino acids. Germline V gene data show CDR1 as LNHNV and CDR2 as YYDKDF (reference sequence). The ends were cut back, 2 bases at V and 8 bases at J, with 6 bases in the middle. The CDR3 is CATSRQGEAFF. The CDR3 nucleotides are TGTGCCACCAGCAGACAGGGAGAAGCTTTCTTT. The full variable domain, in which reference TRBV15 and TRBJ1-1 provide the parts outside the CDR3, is DAMVIQNPRYQVTQFGKPVTLSCSQTLNHNVMYWYQQKSSQAPKLLFHYYDKDFNNEADTPDNFQSRRPNTSFCFLDIRSPGLGDTAMYLCATSRQGEAFFGQGTRLTVV.

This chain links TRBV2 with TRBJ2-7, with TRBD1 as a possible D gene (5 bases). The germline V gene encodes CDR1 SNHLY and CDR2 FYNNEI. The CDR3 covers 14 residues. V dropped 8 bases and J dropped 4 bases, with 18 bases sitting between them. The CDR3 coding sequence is TGTGCCAGCCTGCTTGACAGCTCAGCATACGAGCAGTACTTC. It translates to CASLLDSSAYEQYF.

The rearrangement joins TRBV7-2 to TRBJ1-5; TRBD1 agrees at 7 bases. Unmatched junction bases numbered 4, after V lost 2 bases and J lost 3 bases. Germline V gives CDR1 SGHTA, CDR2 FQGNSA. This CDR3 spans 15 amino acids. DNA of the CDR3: TGTGCCAGCAGCTTACTAGGACAGGACAATCAGCCCCAGCATTTT. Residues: CASSLLGQDNQPQHF.

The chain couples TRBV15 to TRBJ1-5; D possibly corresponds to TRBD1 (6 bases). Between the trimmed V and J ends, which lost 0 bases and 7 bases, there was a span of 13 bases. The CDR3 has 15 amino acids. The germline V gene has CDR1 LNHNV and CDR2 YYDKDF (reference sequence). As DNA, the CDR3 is TGTGCCACCAGCAGAGACCCAGGGGAGGGCCAGCCCCAGCATTTT. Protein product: CATSRDPGEGQPQHF.